The clone carrying this TCR beta chain was seen once. The source of the sample is a study of blood T cell repertoires in COVID-19. Study information: Material from acute and convalescent COVID-19 was sourced from the United States, Italy and Spain. T cells, B-cell-depleted T cells, or PBMCs provided the cDNA or gDNA that served as material.

Authors' processing steps: Reference gene primer amplification in the assay estimated nucleated cell counts. Only in-frame clones appear in the TCRdb table, and some are missing; sequencing was by immunoSEQ multiplex PCR. V, J and clone size are those of that table, while D and trimming were read from the DNA. The sample consists of 150,000 to 200,000 clones, 86% of them appearing once. Germline CDR1 and CDR2: SGHTA and FQGNSA. The CDR3 consists of 15 residues. J was trimmed by 9 bases and V by 1 base; bases with no gene match: 9. Sequenced material: peripheral blood. The chain employs TRBV7-2 and TRBJ1-5, with 7 bases identical to TRBD1. This TCR came from a man aged 65 to 85 with active or convalescent COVID-19. Here the CDR3 DNA reads TGTGCCAGCAGCTTAGAGTCCCAGGGGGGTTTGCCCCAGCATTTT. Translated: CASSLESQGGLPQHF.